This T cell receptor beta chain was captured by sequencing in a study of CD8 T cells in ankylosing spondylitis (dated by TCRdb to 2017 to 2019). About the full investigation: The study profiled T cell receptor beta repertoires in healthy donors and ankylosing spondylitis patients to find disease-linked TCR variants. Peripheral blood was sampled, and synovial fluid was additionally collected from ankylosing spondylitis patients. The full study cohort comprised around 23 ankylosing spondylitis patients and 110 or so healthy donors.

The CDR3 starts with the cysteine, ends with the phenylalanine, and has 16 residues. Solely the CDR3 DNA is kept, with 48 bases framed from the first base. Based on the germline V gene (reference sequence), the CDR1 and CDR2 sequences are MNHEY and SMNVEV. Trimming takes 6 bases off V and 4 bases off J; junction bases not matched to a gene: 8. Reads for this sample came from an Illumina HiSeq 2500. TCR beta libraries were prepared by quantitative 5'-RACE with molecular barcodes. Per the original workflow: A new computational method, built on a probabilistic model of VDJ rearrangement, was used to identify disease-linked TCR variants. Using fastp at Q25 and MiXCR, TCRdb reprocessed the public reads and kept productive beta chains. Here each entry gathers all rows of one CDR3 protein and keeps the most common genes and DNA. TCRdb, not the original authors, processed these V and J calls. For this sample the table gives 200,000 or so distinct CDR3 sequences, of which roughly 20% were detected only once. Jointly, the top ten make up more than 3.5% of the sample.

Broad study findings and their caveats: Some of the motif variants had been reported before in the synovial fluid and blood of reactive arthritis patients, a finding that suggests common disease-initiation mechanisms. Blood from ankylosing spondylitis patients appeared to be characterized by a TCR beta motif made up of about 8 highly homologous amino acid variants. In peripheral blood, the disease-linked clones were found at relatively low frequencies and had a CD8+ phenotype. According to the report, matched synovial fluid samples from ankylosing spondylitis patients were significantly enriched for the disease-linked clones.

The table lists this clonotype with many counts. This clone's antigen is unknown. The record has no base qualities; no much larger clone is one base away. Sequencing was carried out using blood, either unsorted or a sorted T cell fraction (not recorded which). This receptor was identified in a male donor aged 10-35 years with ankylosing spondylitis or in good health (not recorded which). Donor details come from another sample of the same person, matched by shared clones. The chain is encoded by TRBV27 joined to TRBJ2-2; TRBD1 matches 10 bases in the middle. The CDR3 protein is CASSPWGQGSTGELFF. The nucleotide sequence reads TGTGCCAGCAGCCCCTGGGGACAGGGGAGCACCGGGGAGCTGTTTTTT.